The 29 T cell receptor beta chains in this list originate from one sample, sequenced in a study of blood T cell repertoires in COVID-19. Repertoires were generated with immunoSEQ multiplex PCR, while TCRdb's copy carries only in-frame clones and drops some. The repertoire consists of around 190,000 clones, with 70% to 90% occurring once and the leading ten covering approximately 4.5%. Sequenced sample: peripheral blood. These receptor sequences come from a human donor in a cohort sampled during active COVID-19.

The chain carries TRBV6-1 and TRBJ2-7; 7 bases line up with TRBD1. From germline, CDR1 is MNHNS and CDR2 SASEGT. After removal of 1 base from V and 0 bases from J, the junction contained 3 bases not matched to a gene. The CDR3 is 15 amino acids. The CDR3 spells CASSEDNRGSYEQYF. CDR3 bases: TGTGCCAGCAGTGAAGATAACAGGGGCTCCTACGAGCAGTACTTC.

This rearrangement joins TRBV19 to TRBJ1-5, with D perhaps TRBD1 (6 bases). V shed 7 bases and J shed 0 bases, with 13 bases lying between them. Germline V CDR1 and CDR2: LNHDA, SQIVND (reference sequence). The CDR3 spans 15 residues. Here the CDR3 reads CASNPHRDSNQPQHF. The DNA of the CDR3 is TGTGCCAGTAACCCCCACAGGGATAGCAATCAGCCCCAGCATTTT.

The chain links TRBV5-4 to TRBJ1-1; 8 bases align to TRBD1. This CDR3 comprises 16 residues. Per the germline V gene, CDR1 is SGHNT and CDR2 is YYREEE (reference sequence). J gave up 4 bases and V 1 base, and 9 bases lay outside the gene matches. DNA for the CDR3: TGTGCCAGCAGCTTGTGGCAGGGGGCATCTGGCACTGAAGCTTTCTTT. Translated, it gives CASSLWQGASGTEAFF.

This chain joins TRBV19 and TRBJ2-7; 9 nucleotides match TRBD1. The CDR3 runs 14 residues. After removal of 5 bases from V and 1 base from J, the junction contained 3 bases not matched to a gene. The germline V gene encodes CDR1 LNHDA and CDR2 SQIVND (reference sequence). The CDR3 spells CASSLDRGSYEQYF. The CDR3 DNA follows: TGTGCCAGTAGTCTCGACAGGGGGTCCTACGAGCAGTACTTC.

The chain couples TRBV7-9 to TRBJ1-6; 10 positions agree with TRBD1. CDR3 length: 14 residues. V shed 5 bases, J shed 10 bases, and the junction held 5 bases outside the gene matches. Germline loops: CDR1 SEHNR, CDR2 FQNEAQ (reference sequence). CDR3 DNA: TGTGCCAGCAGCCGTGGGACAGGGGAATCACCCCTCCACTTT. Protein product: CASSRGTGESPLHF.

This chain joins TRBV2 and TRBJ2-7; 7 bases align to TRBD1. Germline assignment: CDR1 SNHLY and CDR2 FYNNEI. V was pared by 4 bases and J by 4 bases, with 7 bases of the junction left unmatched. The CDR3 sequence is 14 residues long. The CDR3 sequence: CASSGQGGGYEQYF. The DNA of the CDR3 is TGTGCCAGCAGTGGACAGGGTGGTGGTTACGAGCAGTACTTC.

This chain joins TRBV13 and TRBJ2-1, with D maybe TRBD1 (6 bases). Per the germline V gene, CDR1 is PRHDT and CDR2 is FYEKMQ (reference sequence). The germline V and J ends were trimmed by 5 bases and 8 bases, with 19 bases remaining between them. The CDR3 loop spans 15 amino acids. The CDR3 here is CASSASRLQGDEQFF. The CDR3 DNA is TGTGCCAGCAGCGCCTCGCGCCTACAGGGAGATGAGCAGTTCTTC.

The V gene is TRBV6-5, the J gene TRBJ2-5, with TRBD1 matching over 10 bases. Per the germline V gene, CDR1 is MNHEY and CDR2 is SVGAGI. CDR3 length: 16 amino acids. Trimming cost V 0 bases and J 5 bases; bases outside gene matches: 6. The CDR3 coding sequence is TGTGCCAGCAGTTACTCACGACAGGGGGCGGGTGAGACCCAGTACTTC. Translated: CASSYSRQGAGETQYF.

This chain joins TRBV4-2 and TRBJ2-5; D remains ambiguous. The length of the CDR3 is 14 residues. Per germline, CDR1 LGHNA and CDR2 YNFKEQ. Trimming cost V 0 bases and J 5 bases, with 10 bases left between them. The chain's CDR3 is CASSQDQARETQYF. CDR3 DNA sequence: TGTGCCAGCAGCCAAGATCAAGCTCGGGAGACCCAGTACTTC.

This chain uses TRBV3-1 (or the pseudogene TRBV3-2) with TRBJ2-2; D not resolved. Germline V gene sequence: CDR1 LGHDT, CDR2 YNNKEL (reference sequence). CDR3 length: 14 amino acids. V lost 1 base to trimming and J lost 0 bases, with 3 bases between them. CDR3 in amino acids: CASSQVSNTGELFF. As DNA, the CDR3 is TGTGCCAGCAGCCAAGTCTCGAACACCGGGGAGCTGTTTTTT.

The V gene is TRBV19, the J gene TRBJ1-4, with TRBD1 identical over 10 bases. From germline, CDR1 is LNHDA and CDR2 SQIVND (reference sequence). The V segment lost 3 bases and the J segment 1 base; nucleotides outside the gene matches: 5. The CDR3 is made up of 17 amino acids. The CDR3 is CASSMTGTGVTNEKLFF. The CDR3 DNA reads TGTGCCAGTAGTATGACAGGGACAGGGGTAACTAATGAAAAACTGTTTTTT.

The chain has TRBV18 and TRBJ1-6, with D tentatively TRBD1 (5 bases). Germline lookup yields CDR1 KGHSH and CDR2 LQKENI. Trimming took off 2 bases at V and 8 bases at J, with 13 bases between the two ends. The CDR3 has 15 amino acids. The CDR3 DNA reads as TGTGCCAGCTCACCAAATATCGGGGGAGATTCACCCCTCCACTTT. Its protein is CASSPNIGGDSPLHF.

The chain uses TRBV29-1 and TRBJ2-7, with D possibly matching TRBD2 (6 bases). The CDR3 is 10 amino acids. In germline, CDR1 is SQVTM, CDR2 ANQGSEA. Trimming pared 7 bases from V and 6 bases from J, leaving 10 bases between. CDR3 in amino acids: CSARGSEQYF. The CDR3 bases are TGCAGCGCCCGGGGGAGCGAGCAGTACTTC.

In its sample, this clone was seen once. The chain recombines TRBV27 with TRBJ1-5, with 9 bases identical to TRBD1. J gave up 4 bases and V 6 bases, and 4 bases lay outside the gene matches. Per germline, CDR1 MNHEY and CDR2 SMNVEV (reference sequence). CDR3 length: 14 residues. The DNA of the CDR3 is TGTGCCAGCAGCAGACAGGGGGTTAATCAGCCCCAGCATTTT. Translated: CASSRQGVNQPQHF.

The V and J genes are TRBV5-1 and TRBJ2-7; TRBD2 matches at 11 bases. Germline assignment: CDR1 SGHRS and CDR2 YFSETQ. The CDR3 is 15 residues long. Unmatched junction bases numbered 4, after V lost 3 bases and J lost 2 bases. CDR3 sequence reads: CASSSLAGGTYEQYF. CDR3 in DNA: TGCGCCAGCAGCTCATTAGCGGGAGGGACCTACGAGCAGTACTTC.

The chain is built from TRBV12-5 and TRBJ1-1, with a possible D match to TRBD1 (6 bases). The length of the CDR3 is 17 residues. Trimming removed 0 bases at V and 1 base at J, with 15 bases between. CDR1 is LGHNT and CDR2 is FRNRAP in the germline V gene. This CDR3 is CASGLVSGQRGNTEAFF. CDR3 sequence (DNA): TGTGCTAGTGGTTTGGTAAGCGGACAGAGGGGGAACACTGAAGCTTTCTTT.

V is TRBV5-6 and J is TRBJ2-2; D possibly corresponds to TRBD1 (6 bases). The CDR3 loop spans 17 amino acids. CDR1 SGHDT and CDR2 YYEEEE come from the germline V gene. V was trimmed by 3 bases and J by 4 bases, leaving 19 bases between them. CDR3 loop: CASSSTHSQGSTGELFF. The CDR3 DNA sequence: TGTGCCAGCAGCTCCACTCATTCCCAGGGGAGCACCGGGGAGCTGTTTTTT.

The rearrangement links TRBV9 to TRBJ2-5; possibly TRBD2 for D (6 bases). This CDR3 has 13 residues. Germline V CDR1 and CDR2: SGDLS, YYNGEE. Trimming removed 3 bases at V and 5 bases at J, with 11 bases between. The DNA for the CDR3 is TGTGCCAGCAGCGCGTCGGAGGGTGAGACCCAGTACTTC. Encoded protein: CASSASEGETQYF.

In its sample, this clone was seen once. The V and J genes are TRBV11-2 and TRBJ2-7, with TRBD2 matching over 12 bases. CDR3 length: 16 residues. V lost 6 bases and J lost 2; bases outside the gene matches: 8. Germline lookup yields CDR1 SGHAT and CDR2 FQNNGV. The CDR3 here is CASSLTSGGPAYEQYF. For the CDR3, the DNA is TGTGCCAGCAGTCTTACTAGCGGGGGGCCCGCCTACGAGCAGTACTTC.

V and J are TRBV5-6 and TRBJ1-2, with 7 nucleotides matching TRBD1. CDR1 and CDR2 from the germline V gene are SGHDT and YYEEEE. The CDR3 sequence is 15 residues long. J lost 6 bases, V lost 3 bases, and 11 bases had no gene match. DNA of the CDR3: TGTGCCAGCAGCTCTGCTGCCCAGGGGGTTGATGGCTACACCTTC. It encodes CASSSAAQGVDGYTF.

The chain recombines TRBV15 with TRBJ1-5; TRBD1 is a possible D gene (5 bases). CDR3 length equals 17 residues. CDR1 and CDR2 from the germline V gene are LNHNV and YYDKDF (reference sequence). The V end was cut by 1 base, the J end by 3 bases, with 16 bases between. In nucleotides, the CDR3 is TGTGCCACCAGCAGAGTCGGGAGTTGGGGCCTCAATCAGCCCCAGCATTTT. It encodes CATSRVGSWGLNQPQHF.

J is TRBJ1-2 and V is TRBV5-6, with 11 bases matching TRBD1. CDR3 length equals 14 residues. CDR1 SGHDT and CDR2 YYEEEE come from the germline V gene. After removal of 7 bases from V and 7 bases from J, the junction contained 9 bases not matched to a gene. In DNA, the CDR3 is TGTGCCAGCTCGGGACAGGGGGACGGCGGTGGCTACACCTTC. Translation gives CASSGQGDGGGYTF.

The chain recombines TRBV5-1 with TRBJ1-2, with D possibly TRBD1 on 5 matching bases. Germline V CDR1 and CDR2: SGHRS, YFSETQ. V was cut by 5 bases and J by 2 bases, with 13 bases left in between. The CDR3 is 14 residues long. CDR3 DNA sequence: TGCGCCAGCAGACTCGACAGCGCGAACTATGGCTACACCTTC. Translation gives CASRLDSANYGYTF.

This clone was found a few times. J is TRBJ2-3 and V is TRBV6-4; 10 positions match TRBD1. Germline V gene sequence: CDR1 MRHNA, CDR2 SNTAGT. This CDR3 region has 15 residues. The V segment lost 2 bases and the J segment 1 base; nucleotides outside the gene matches: 0. The CDR3: CASSDGTGGTDTQYF. The DNA of the CDR3 is TGTGCCAGCAGTGACGGGACAGGGGGCACAGATACGCAGTATTTT.

CDR3 in amino acids: CASSRGLAGAVGTDTQYF. The CDR3 DNA reads as TGTGCCAGCAGCCGCGGACTAGCGGGGGCGGTCGGGACAGATACGCAGTATTTT. The rearrangement links TRBV5-6 to TRBJ2-3, with TRBD2 matching 13 bases. Germline V CDR1 and CDR2: SGHDT, YYEEEE. CDR3 size: 18 residues. V shed 4 bases, J shed 3 bases, and the junction held 11 bases outside the gene matches.

The J gene is TRBJ1-2, the V gene TRBV27, with 9 bases aligning to TRBD1. Germline lookup yields CDR1 MNHEY and CDR2 SMNVEV (reference sequence). Trimming cost V 6 bases and J 5 bases; bases outside gene matches: 4. The CDR3 contains 13 residues. In nucleotides, the CDR3 is TGTGCCAGCAGGGGTGGGACAGGGTATGGCTACACCTTC. This codes for CASRGGTGYGYTF.

The rearrangement links TRBV15 to TRBJ2-3; D call uncertain. The CDR3 has 16 residues. Germline loops: CDR1 LNHNV, CDR2 YYDKDF (reference sequence). Trimming pared 7 bases from V and 0 bases from J, leaving 17 bases between. This chain's CDR3 is CATNPTVESSTDTQYF. The CDR3 DNA reads as TGTGCCACCAACCCCACCGTAGAATCTAGCACAGATACGCAGTATTTT.

This chain connects TRBV21-1 to TRBJ2-5; TRBD2 is the table's D call, not checked against the DNA. TRBV21-1 is a pseudogene locus. This CDR3 spans 12 amino acids. This CDR3 is CASSKARETQYF. The CDR3 DNA follows: TGTGCCAGCAGCAAAGCGCGAGAGACCCAGTACTTC.

V and J are TRBV7-9 and TRBJ2-1; the match to TRBD2 covers 11 bases. V lost 2 bases, J lost 13 bases, and 7 bases stayed unmatched. The CDR3 is 14 residues long. Germline loops: CDR1 SEHNR, CDR2 FQNEAQ (reference sequence). The CDR3 spells CASSLKRLAGSQFF. In DNA form, the CDR3 reads TGTGCCAGCAGCTTAAAGAGACTAGCGGGAAGTCAGTTCTTC.